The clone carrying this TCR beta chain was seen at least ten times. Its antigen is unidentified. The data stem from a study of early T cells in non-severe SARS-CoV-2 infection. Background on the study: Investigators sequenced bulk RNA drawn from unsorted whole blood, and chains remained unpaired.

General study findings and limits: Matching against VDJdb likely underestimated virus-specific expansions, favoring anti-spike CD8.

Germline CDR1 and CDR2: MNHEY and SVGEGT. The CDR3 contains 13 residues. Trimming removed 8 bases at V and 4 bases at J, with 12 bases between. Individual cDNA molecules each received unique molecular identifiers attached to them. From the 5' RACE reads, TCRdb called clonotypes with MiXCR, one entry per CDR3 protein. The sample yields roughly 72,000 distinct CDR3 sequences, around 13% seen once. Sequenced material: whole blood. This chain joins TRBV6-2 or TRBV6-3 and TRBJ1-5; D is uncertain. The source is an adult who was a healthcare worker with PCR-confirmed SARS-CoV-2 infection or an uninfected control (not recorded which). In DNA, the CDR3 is TGTGCCAGCCGAGGCAGCCAAAATCAGCCCCAGCATTTT. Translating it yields CASRGSQNQPQHF.